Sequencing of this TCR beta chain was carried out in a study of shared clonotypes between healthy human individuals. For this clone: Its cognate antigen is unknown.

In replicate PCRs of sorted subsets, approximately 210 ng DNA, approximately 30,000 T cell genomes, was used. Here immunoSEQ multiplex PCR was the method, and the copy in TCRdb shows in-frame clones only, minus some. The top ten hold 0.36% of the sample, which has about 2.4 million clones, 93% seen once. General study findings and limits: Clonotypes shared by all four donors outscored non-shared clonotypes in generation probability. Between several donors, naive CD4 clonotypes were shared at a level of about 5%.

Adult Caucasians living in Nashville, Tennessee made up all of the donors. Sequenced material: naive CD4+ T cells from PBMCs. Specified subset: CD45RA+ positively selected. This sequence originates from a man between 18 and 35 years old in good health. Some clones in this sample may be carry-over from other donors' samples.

CDR3 DNA sequence: TGTGCCAGTACCCCCCGGGGGAAAGGGGATCAGCCCCAGCATTTT. It translates to CASTPRGKGDQPQHF. This chain joins TRBV19 and TRBJ1-5, with a weak D call TRBD1 (5 bases). CDR1 and CDR2 (germline): LNHDA, SQIVND (reference sequence). The CDR3 is 15 amino acids. With 7 bases removed from V and 5 bases from J, the gap between germline ends came to 18 bases.